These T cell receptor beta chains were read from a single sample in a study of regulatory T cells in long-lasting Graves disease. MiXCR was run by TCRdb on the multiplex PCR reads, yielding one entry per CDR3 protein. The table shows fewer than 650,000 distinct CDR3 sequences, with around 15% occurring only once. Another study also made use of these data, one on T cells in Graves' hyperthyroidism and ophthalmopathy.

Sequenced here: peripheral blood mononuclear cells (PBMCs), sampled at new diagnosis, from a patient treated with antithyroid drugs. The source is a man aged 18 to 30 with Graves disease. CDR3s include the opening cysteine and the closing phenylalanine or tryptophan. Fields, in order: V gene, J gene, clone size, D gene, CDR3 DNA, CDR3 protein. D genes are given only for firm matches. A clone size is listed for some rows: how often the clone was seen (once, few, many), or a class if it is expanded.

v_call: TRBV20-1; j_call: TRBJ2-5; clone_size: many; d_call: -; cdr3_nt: TGCAGTGCTAGAGATCCCTCCAGTTCGCGACAAGAGACCCAGTACTTC; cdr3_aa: CSARDPSSSRQETQYF
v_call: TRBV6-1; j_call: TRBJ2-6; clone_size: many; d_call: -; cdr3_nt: TGTGCCAGCAGTACGACCCAGGGAAGGGCGGCCCCTGGGGCCAACGTCCTGACTTTC; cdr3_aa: CASSTTQGRAAPGANVLTF
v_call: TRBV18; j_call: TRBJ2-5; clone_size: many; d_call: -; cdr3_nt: TGTGCCAGCTCACCACAACACCTATCCGGGGAGACCCAGTACTTC; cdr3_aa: CASSPQHLSGETQYF
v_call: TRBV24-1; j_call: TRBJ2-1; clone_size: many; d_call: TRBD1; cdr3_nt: TGTGCCACCAGCCCCGGGACAGGAAGATCCCATGAGCAGTTCTTC; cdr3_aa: CATSPGTGRSHEQFF
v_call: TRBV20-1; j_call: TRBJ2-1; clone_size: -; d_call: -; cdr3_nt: TGCAGTGCTTCTACTAGCAGATACAATGAGCAGTTCTTC; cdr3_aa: CSASTSRYNEQFF
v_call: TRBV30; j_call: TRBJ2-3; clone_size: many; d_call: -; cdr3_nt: TGTGCCTGGAGTGGTGCGGGCCCCACAGATACGCAGTATTTT; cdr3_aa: CAWSGAGPTDTQYF
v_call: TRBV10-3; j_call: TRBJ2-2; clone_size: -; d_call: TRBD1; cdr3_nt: TGTGCCATCGGGGACAGGGGGTACGACACCGGGGAGCTGTTTTTT; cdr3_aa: CAIGDRGYDTGELFF
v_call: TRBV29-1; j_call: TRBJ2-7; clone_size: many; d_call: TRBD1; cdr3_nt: TGCAGCGTTGTTTACCTTAATGGGGACAGGGGCTACGAGCAGTACTTC; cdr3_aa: CSVVYLNGDRGYEQYF
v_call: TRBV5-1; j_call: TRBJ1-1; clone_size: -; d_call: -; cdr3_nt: TGCGCCAGCCAAAACACTGAAGCTTTCTTT; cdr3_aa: CASQNTEAFF
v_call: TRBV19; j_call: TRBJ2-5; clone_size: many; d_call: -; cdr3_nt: TGTGCCAGTAGTATAGGGGTCGGCAACCAAGAGACCCAGTACTTC; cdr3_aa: CASSIGVGNQETQYF
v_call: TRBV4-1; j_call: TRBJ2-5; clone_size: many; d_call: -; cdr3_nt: TGTGCCAGCAGCGCCCGGGACTCCCAAGAGACCCAGTACTTC; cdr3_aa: CASSARDSQETQYF
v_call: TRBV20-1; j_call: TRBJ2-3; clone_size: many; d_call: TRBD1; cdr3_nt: TGCAGTGCCCCAAACCGGGACAGGGGAGATACGCAGTATTTT; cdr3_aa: CSAPNRDRGDTQYF
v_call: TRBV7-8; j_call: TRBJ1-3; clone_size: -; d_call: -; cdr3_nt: TGTGCCAGCAGCTTAGCGAGTTTGGGGACAGGAAACACCATATATTTT; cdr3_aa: CASSLASLGTGNTIYF
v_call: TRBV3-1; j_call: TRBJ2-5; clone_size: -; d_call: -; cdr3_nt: TGTGCCAGCTACGAATCGGGGGAAGAGGCCCAGTACTTC; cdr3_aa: CASYESGEEAQYF
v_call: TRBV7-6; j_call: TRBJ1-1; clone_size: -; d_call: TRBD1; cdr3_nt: TGTGCCAGCAGCGGTAGGACAGGCCATGGAAACACTGAAGCTTTCTTT; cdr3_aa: CASSGRTGHGNTEAFF
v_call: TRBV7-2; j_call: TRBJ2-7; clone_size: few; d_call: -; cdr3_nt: TGTGCCAGCAGCCCCTCGGGGGGCGCGATTACCTACGAGCAGTACTTC; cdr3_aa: CASSPSGGAITYEQYF
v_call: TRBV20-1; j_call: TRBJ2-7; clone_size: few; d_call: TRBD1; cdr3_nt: TGCAGTGCAAGTCAGGGGGCCCACGAGCAGTACTTC; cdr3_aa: CSASQGAHEQYF
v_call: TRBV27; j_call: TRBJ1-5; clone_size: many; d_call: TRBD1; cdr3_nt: TGTGCCAGCAGCGAACAGGGGGTTTATAGCAATCAGCCCCAGCATTTT; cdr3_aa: CASSEQGVYSNQPQHF
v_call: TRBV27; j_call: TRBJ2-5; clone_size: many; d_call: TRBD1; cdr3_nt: TGTGCCAGCAGTTTAATTGCTGGGACAGTGGAGACCCAGTACTTC; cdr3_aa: CASSLIAGTVETQYF
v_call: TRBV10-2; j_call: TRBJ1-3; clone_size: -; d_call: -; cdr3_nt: TGCGCCAGCAGTGAGAGTAGGGGAAACACCATATATTTT; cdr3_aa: CASSESRGNTIYF
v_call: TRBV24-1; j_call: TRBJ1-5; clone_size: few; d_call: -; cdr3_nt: TGTGCCACCAGTGACCGACAAAGCAATCAGCCCCAGCATTTT; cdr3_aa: CATSDRQSNQPQHF
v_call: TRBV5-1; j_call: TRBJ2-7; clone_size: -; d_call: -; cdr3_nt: TGCGCCAGCCGAGGGCAGAGTCCCTACGAGCAGTACTTC; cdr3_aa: CASRGQSPYEQYF
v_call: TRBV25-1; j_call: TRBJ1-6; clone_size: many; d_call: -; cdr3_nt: TGTGCCAGCAGTGAATATAAGGTTCCTAATTCACCCCTCCACTTT; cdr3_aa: CASSEYKVPNSPLHF
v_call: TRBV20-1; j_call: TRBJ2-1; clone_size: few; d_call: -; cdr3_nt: TGCAGTGCGCCAAGCATGGGGGGGGCGCAATACAATGAGCAGTTCTTC; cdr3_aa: CSAPSMGGAQYNEQFF
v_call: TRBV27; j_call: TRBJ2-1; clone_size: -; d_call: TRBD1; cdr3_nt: TGTGCCAGCAGGAAAGGACAGGGACAAATCTACAATGAGCAGTTCTTC; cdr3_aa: CASRKGQGQIYNEQFF
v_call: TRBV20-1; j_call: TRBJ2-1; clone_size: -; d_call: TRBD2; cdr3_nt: TGCAGTGCGGACAAGCGGGGCCCCTTCGGTAATGAGCAGTTCTTC; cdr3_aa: CSADKRGPFGNEQFF
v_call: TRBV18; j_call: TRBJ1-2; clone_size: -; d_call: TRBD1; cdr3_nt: TGTGCCAGCCCACCCGGGACAGAGTATGGCTACACCTTC; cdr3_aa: CASPPGTEYGYTF
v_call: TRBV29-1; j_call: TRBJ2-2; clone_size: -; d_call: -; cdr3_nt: TGCAGCGCGGAGGGGAGGGGGACCGGGGAGCTGTTTTTT; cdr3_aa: CSAEGRGTGELFF
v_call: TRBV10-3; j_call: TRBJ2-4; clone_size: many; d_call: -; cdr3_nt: TGTGCCATCAGTGAGTCGAACCAGGCCAAAAACATTCAGTACTTC; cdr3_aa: CAISESNQAKNIQYF
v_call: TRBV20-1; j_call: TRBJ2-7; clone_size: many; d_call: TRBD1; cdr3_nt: TGCAGTGCTCAGCGACGGGACAGGGGAGCCTACGAGCAGTACTTC; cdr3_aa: CSAQRRDRGAYEQYF
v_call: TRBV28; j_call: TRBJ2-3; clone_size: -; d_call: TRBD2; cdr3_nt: TGTGCCAGCAGTTTAGCAAGTGGGGGACTAGATCGCACAGATACGCAGTATTTT; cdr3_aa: CASSLASGGLDRTDTQYF
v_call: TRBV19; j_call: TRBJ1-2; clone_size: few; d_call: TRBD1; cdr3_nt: TGTGCCAGTAGTCTTTCACAGGGGGCTAACTATGGCTACACCTTC; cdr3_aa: CASSLSQGANYGYTF
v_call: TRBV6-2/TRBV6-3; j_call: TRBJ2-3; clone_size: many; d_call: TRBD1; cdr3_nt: TGTGCCAGCAGTTACTTAGGACAGGGGGCCGAGCGGGAGCGAGATACGCAGTATTTT; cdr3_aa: CASSYLGQGAERERDTQYF
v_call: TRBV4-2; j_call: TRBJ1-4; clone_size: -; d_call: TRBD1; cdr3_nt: TGTGCCAGCAGCAGCGAGGACAGGCGGGGTGAAAAACTGTTTTTT; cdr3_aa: CASSSEDRRGEKLFF
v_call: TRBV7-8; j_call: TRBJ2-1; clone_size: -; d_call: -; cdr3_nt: TGTGCCAGCAGCCGACCCCCGGGTCGCGATGAGCAGTTCTTC; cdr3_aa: CASSRPPGRDEQFF
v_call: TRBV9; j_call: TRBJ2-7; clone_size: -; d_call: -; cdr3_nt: TGTGCCAGCGAGAAGAGGGGCAGTTGCGACGAGCAGTACTTC; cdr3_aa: CASEKRGSCDEQYF
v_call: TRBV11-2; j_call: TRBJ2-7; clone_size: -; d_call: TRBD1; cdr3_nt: TGTGCCAGCAGCCGTAAGACAGGGTCCGGGGCGGACGAGCAGTACTTC; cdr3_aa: CASSRKTGSGADEQYF
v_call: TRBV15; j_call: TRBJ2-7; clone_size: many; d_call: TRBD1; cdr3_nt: TGTGCCACCAGCAGAGGGACAGGCTTAATCTACGAGCAGTACTTC; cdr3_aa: CATSRGTGLIYEQYF
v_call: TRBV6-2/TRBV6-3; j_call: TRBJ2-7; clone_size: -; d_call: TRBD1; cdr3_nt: TGTGCCAGCAGTGAAGCTTTGGGACAGGGAGTGAACGAGCAGTACTTC; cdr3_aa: CASSEALGQGVNEQYF
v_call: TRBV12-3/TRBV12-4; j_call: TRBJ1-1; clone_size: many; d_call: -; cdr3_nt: TGTGCCAGCAGCGAGGGGCTGCTCATGAACACTGAAGCTTTCTTT; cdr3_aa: CASSEGLLMNTEAFF
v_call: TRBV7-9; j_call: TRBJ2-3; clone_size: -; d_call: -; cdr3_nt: TGTGCCAGCAGCTTGGGTGGGAGTGAAGATACGCAGTATTTT; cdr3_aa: CASSLGGSEDTQYF
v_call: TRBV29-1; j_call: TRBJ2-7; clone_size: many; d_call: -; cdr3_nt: TGCAGCGTGTGGCAAGACAGCTACGAGCAGTACTTC; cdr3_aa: CSVWQDSYEQYF
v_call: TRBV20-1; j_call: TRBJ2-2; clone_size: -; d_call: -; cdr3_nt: TGCAGTGCTAGACCCACAGGGACGAACACCGGGGAGCTGTTTTTT; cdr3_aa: CSARPTGTNTGELFF
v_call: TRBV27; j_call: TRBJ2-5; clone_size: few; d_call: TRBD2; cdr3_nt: TGTGCCAGCAGTTTTCCTGATAGCGGGGGGTACCAAGAGACCCAGTACTTC; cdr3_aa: CASSFPDSGGYQETQYF
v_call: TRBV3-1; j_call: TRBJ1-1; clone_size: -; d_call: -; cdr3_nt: TGTGCCAGCAGCCCTAATCAGGCAGGCACCCAAGCTTTCTTT; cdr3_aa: CASSPNQAGTQAFF
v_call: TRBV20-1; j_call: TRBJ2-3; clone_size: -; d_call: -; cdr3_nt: TGCAGCGCCCCGAAGGGGGTTACAGATACGCAGTATTTT; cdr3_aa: CSAPKGVTDTQYF
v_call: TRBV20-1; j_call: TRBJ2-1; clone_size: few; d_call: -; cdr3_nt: TGCAGTGCTACCCCACCCCTAGCGGAGCAGTTCTTC; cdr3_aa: CSATPPLAEQFF
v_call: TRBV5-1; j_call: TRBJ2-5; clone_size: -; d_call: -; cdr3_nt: TGCGCCAGCAGCTGGGGAGGCGGTAAAGAGACCCAGTACTTC; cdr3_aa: CASSWGGGKETQYF
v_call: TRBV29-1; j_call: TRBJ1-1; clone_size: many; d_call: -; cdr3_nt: TGCAGCGCCCGGACAGAGAACACTGAAGCTTTCTTT; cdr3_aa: CSARTENTEAFF
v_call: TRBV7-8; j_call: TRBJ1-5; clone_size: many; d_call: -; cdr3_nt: TGTGCCAGCAGCTCAATTAATCAGCCCCAGCATTTT; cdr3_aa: CASSSINQPQHF